The 27 T cell receptor beta chains below all came from one sample that was sequenced in a study of blood T cell repertoires in COVID-19. Assay: immunoSEQ multiplex PCR; the TCRdb copy retains only in-frame clones and omits some. Of approximately 310,000 clones listed, 70% to 90% were seen once; the top ten hold approximately 7.8%. Material for sequencing was peripheral blood. These receptor sequences come from a woman between 50 and 59 years old who had recovered from COVID-19.

The V gene is TRBV2, the J gene TRBJ1-5, with D hard to call. CDR1 and CDR2 from the germline V gene are SNHLY and FYNNEI. V dropped 4 bases and J dropped 6 bases, with 13 bases sitting between them. This CDR3 has 14 amino acids. The CDR3 loop reads CASSVRRQSQPQHF. In DNA form, the CDR3 reads TGTGCCAGCAGTGTAAGGAGGCAGTCTCAGCCCCAGCATTTT.

The chain recombines TRBV19 with TRBJ1-1; 8 bases agree with TRBD1. The CDR3 has 16 amino acids. Trimming at V came to 4 bases and at J to 1 base, leaving 8 bases not matched to a gene. Germline V gene lookup returns CDR1 LNHDA and CDR2 SQIVND (reference sequence). CDR3 loop: CASSKRQGRQNTEAFF. Here the CDR3 DNA reads TGTGCCAGTAGTAAACGACAGGGGCGACAGAACACTGAAGCTTTCTTT.

This clone appeared a few times. V gene TRBV7-9 combines with J gene TRBJ2-7; tentatively, D is TRBD1 (5 bases). V was pared by 5 bases and J by 7 bases, with 12 bases between. CDR1 and CDR2 (germline): SEHNR, FQNEAQ (reference sequence). CDR3 length: 12 amino acids. The CDR3 sequence is CASSHQGSEQYF. In DNA form, the CDR3 reads TGTGCCAGCAGCCACCAGGGTTCTGAGCAGTACTTC.

This clone came up once. The chain employs TRBV19 and TRBJ1-4; 7 bases are a match to TRBD1. Looked up from germline, CDR1 is LNHDA and CDR2 is SQIVND (reference sequence). V trimming: 4 bases; J trimming: 0 bases; junction bases outside the gene matches: 5. CDR3 length equals 16 residues. The chain's CDR3 is CASSRGQTATNEKLFF. In nucleotides, the CDR3 is TGTGCCAGTAGTAGGGGACAGACTGCAACTAATGAAAAACTGTTTTTT. The full variable domain, with the rest looked up from reference TRBV19 and TRBJ1-4, is DGGITQSPKYLFRKEGQNVTLSCEQNLNHDAMYWYRQDPGQGLRLIYYSQIVNDFQKGDIAEGYSVSREKKESFPLTVTSAQKNPTAFYLCASSRGQTATNEKLFFGSGTQLSVL.

V usage is TRBV7-2 and J usage is TRBJ2-2; tentative D call: TRBD1 (5 bases). Trimming removed 5 bases at V and 6 bases at J, with 16 bases between. The CDR3 totals 15 residues. Germline CDR1 is SGHTA and CDR2 is FQGNSA. The CDR3: CASSAFYGAPGELFF. The CDR3 DNA is TGTGCCAGCAGCGCCTTCTATGGGGCTCCCGGGGAGCTGTTTTTT.

The chain is built from TRBV7-2 and TRBJ1-2; perhaps TRBD1 as D (5 bases). The CDR3 spans 17 residues. In germline, CDR1 is SGHTA, CDR2 FQGNSA. V lost 3 bases and J 5 bases, leaving 22 bases between the germline ends. The CDR3 region is CASSLYGGGGRKYGYTF. The DNA for the CDR3 is TGTGCCAGCAGCTTGTATGGGGGTGGAGGGAGGAAATATGGCTACACCTTC.

In its sample, this clone was seen once. The J gene is TRBJ1-1, the V gene TRBV28; D ambiguous. This CDR3 is built from 14 residues. V was trimmed by 5 bases and J by 4 bases, leaving 14 bases between them. Germline-derived CDR1 and CDR2 are MDHEN and SYDVKM. As DNA, the CDR3 is TGTGCCAGCAGTCGAGAGCCCCGGGGCACTGAAGCTTTCTTT. Its protein is CASSREPRGTEAFF.

The chain couples TRBV29-1 to TRBJ2-3; tentatively, D is TRBD1 (7 bases). CDR3 length equals 14 residues. CDR1 SQVTM and CDR2 ANQGSEA come from the germline V gene. The V end lost 2 bases, the J end lost 4 bases, and 13 bases lay between the germline ends. The CDR3, as DNA: TGCAGCGTTGAACGGGGCAGGGGGGCAGATACGCAGTATTTT. Translation gives CSVERGRGADTQYF.

The rearrangement uses TRBV4-1 and TRBJ2-5; the match to TRBD2 covers 9 bases. Trimming at V came to 0 bases and at J to 3 bases, leaving 8 bases not matched to a gene. The CDR3 sequence is 17 residues long. The germline gives CDR1 MGHRA, CDR2 YSYEKL. Here the CDR3 reads CASSQEASGVFEETQYF. The CDR3 DNA follows: TGCGCCAGCAGCCAAGAGGCTAGCGGGGTGTTCGAAGAGACCCAGTACTTC.

The V call is TRBV5-1, the J call TRBJ2-3; D is possibly TRBD2 (6 bases). The V gene lost 7 bases and the J gene lost 0 bases, with 12 bases spanning the gap. Germline V gene sequence: CDR1 SGHRS, CDR2 YFSETQ. The CDR3 extends over 14 amino acids. Here the CDR3 DNA reads TGCGCCAGCCATGGGACTGGAAGCACAGATACGCAGTATTTT. It encodes CASHGTGSTDTQYF.

The V gene is TRBV5-4, the J gene TRBJ1-2; D gene uncertain. The CDR3 is 13 residues long. V was cut by 0 bases and J by 2 bases, with 5 bases left in between. Germline CDR1 is SGHNT and CDR2 is YYREEE (reference sequence). In DNA form, the CDR3 reads TGTGCCAGCAGCTTGGTAGAAAACTATGGCTACACCTTC. Amino acid sequence: CASSLVENYGYTF.

The chain joins TRBV19 to TRBJ2-2, with D hard to call. Germline values: CDR1 LNHDA, CDR2 SQIVND (reference sequence). Trimming cost V 9 bases and J 4 bases, with 12 bases left between them. CDR3 length: 13 residues. This chain's CDR3 is CASTRTFTGELFF. In DNA form, the CDR3 reads TGTGCCAGCACCCGAACTTTCACCGGGGAGCTGTTTTTT.

This clone has only one observation. V gene TRBV29-1 combines with J gene TRBJ2-5; the D gene is possibly TRBD2 (6 bases). In germline, CDR1 is SQVTM, CDR2 ANQGSEA. V was pared by 8 bases and J by 5 bases, with 9 bases between. The CDR3 totals 10 residues. CDR3 in amino acids: CSMGLETQYF. In nucleotides, the CDR3 is TGCAGCATGGGACTTGAGACCCAGTACTTC.

This clone was observed a single time. The chain uses TRBV6-6 and TRBJ2-7; 9 bases are shared with TRBD2. V was pared by 5 bases and J by 6 bases, with 14 bases of the junction left unmatched. The V gene's germline CDR1 is MNHNY and CDR2 SVGAGI (reference sequence). This CDR3 is 16 amino acids long. The CDR3 here is CASSTLMVAGEVEQYF. The CDR3 region has the DNA TGTGCCAGCAGTACCCTCATGGTAGCGGGAGAAGTCGAGCAGTACTTC.

This clone came up once. The chain combines TRBV3-1 (or the pseudogene TRBV3-2) with TRBJ1-2; TRBD1 is a possible D gene (6 bases). This CDR3 region has 15 residues. The V and J ends lost 5 bases and 6 bases respectively, with 19 bases between them. The germline gives CDR1 LGHDT, CDR2 YNNKEL (reference sequence). The CDR3 sequence is CASSYPLTGSNGYTF. CDR3 nucleotide sequence: TGTGCCAGCAGCTACCCCCTGACAGGTTCGAATGGCTACACCTTC.

V and J are TRBV12-3 or TRBV12-4 and TRBJ1-5, with D uncertain. The CDR3 consists of 13 residues. V was shortened by 6 bases and J by 5 bases, with 11 bases between the two germline ends. CDR3 sequence: CASSNTRDQPQHF. The DNA of the CDR3 is TGTGCCAGCAGCAATACGAGGGATCAGCCCCAGCATTTT.

The chain recombines TRBV6-5 with TRBJ1-5; no firm D call. Germline V CDR1 and CDR2: MNHEY, SVGAGI. With 4 bases removed from V and 3 bases from J, the gap between germline ends came to 13 bases. The CDR3 spans 15 residues. The CDR3 protein is CASSSDGLPNQPQHF. The DNA for the CDR3 is TGTGCCAGCAGTTCTGACGGGTTGCCCAATCAGCCCCAGCATTTT.

This clone has a handful of counts. This chain joins TRBV9 and TRBJ2-7; 11 positions agree with TRBD2. The germline V gene encodes CDR1 SGDLS and CDR2 YYNGEE. The CDR3 runs 19 residues. The V and J ends lost 3 bases and 4 bases, in that order; junction bases with no gene match: 18. CDR3 region: CASSEGTSGPEGSIYEQYF. CDR3 coding DNA: TGTGCCAGCAGCGAGGGGACTAGCGGACCAGAGGGCAGTATATACGAGCAGTACTTC. Drawing the rest from reference TRBV9 and TRBJ2-7, the complete variable domain is DSGVTQTPKHLITATGQRVTLRCSPRSGDLSVYWYQQSLDQGLQFLIQYYNGEERAKGNILERFSAQQFPDLHSELNLSSLELGDSALYFCASSEGTSGPEGSIYEQYFGPGTRLTVT.

The rearrangement uses TRBV27 and TRBJ2-7, with D perhaps TRBD1 (6 bases). The V end lost 3 bases, the J end lost 2 bases, and 17 bases lay between the germline ends. CDR3 size: 16 residues. Germline CDR1 reads MNHEY; CDR2 reads SMNVEV (reference sequence). CDR3 DNA: TGTGCCAGCAGTTTCAGGGGCAGACCCCCCCCCTACGAGCAGTACTTC. Translating it yields CASSFRGRPPPYEQYF.

The V gene is TRBV7-2, the J gene TRBJ1-4, with TRBD1 identical over 11 bases. Trimming took 5 bases from V and 8 from J; bases not matched to a gene: 7. Germline V gives CDR1 SGHTA, CDR2 FQGNSA. CDR3 length: 15 amino acids. CDR3 DNA: TGTGCCAGCAGCCTCCACGGGACAGGGGGGGAAAAACTGTTTTTT. It translates to CASSLHGTGGEKLFF.

The J gene is TRBJ2-3, the V gene TRBV28; the match to TRBD1 covers 7 bases. Losses at the gene ends were 3 bases for V and 4 bases for J; bases not matched to a gene: 7. This CDR3 spans 15 amino acids. Germline values: CDR1 MDHEN, CDR2 SYDVKM. In DNA form, the CDR3 reads TGTGCCAGCAGTTTCAGGCAGGGGGTGGCAGATACGCAGTATTTT. Translated, it gives CASSFRQGVADTQYF.

The chain has TRBV7-2 and TRBJ1-5; the D is unclear. The CDR3 sequence is 13 residues long. Trimming took 3 bases from V and 6 from J, leaving 9 bases between them. The germline V gene has CDR1 SGHTA and CDR2 FQGNSA. The DNA for the CDR3 is TGTGCCAGCAGCTTGAGCCGCCCTCAGCCCCAGCATTTT. Protein sequence: CASSLSRPQPQHF. Together with reference TRBV7-2 and TRBJ1-5, the CDR3 gives the full variable domain: GAGVSQSPSNKVTEKGKDVELRCDPISGHTALYWYRQSLGQGLEFLIYFQGNSAPDKSGLPSDRFSAERTGGSVSTLTIQRTQQEDSAVYLCASSLSRPQPQHFGDGTRLSIL.

The CDR3: CASNQNLNEKLFF. For the CDR3, the DNA is TGTGCCAGCAATCAGAACCTTAATGAAAAACTGTTTTTT. The chain employs TRBV2 and TRBJ1-4; no clear D gene. Trimming took off 7 bases at V and 4 bases at J, with 10 bases between the two ends. Germline CDR1 and CDR2: SNHLY and FYNNEI. CDR3 size: 13 residues. The whole variable domain, remainder taken from reference TRBV2 and TRBJ1-4, is EPEVTQTPSHQVTQMGQEVILRCVPISNHLYFYWYRQILGQKVEFLVSFYNNEISEKSEIFDDQFSVERPDGSNFTLKIRSTKLEDSAMYFCASNQNLNEKLFFGSGTQLSVL.

This sequence joins TRBV6-1 and TRBJ2-3; D remains ambiguous. CDR1 is MNHNS, CDR2 SASEGT, per germline. The CDR3 runs to 13 residues. The V end was cut by 6 bases, the J end by 2 bases, with 9 bases between. The CDR3 bases are TGTGCCAGCAGGACTTTGCACACAGATACGCAGTATTTT. This sequence encodes CASRTLHTDTQYF.

A single count supports this clone. The rearrangement uses TRBV30 and TRBJ2-5, with TRBD2 matching over 8 bases. CDR3 length: 13 residues. Trimming cost V 2 bases and J 5 bases; bases outside gene matches: 4. The V gene's germline CDR1 is GTSNPN and CDR2 SVGIG (reference sequence). CDR3 protein: CAWSPRGGETQYF. The CDR3 bases are TGTGCCTGGAGTCCTCGGGGGGGGGAGACCCAGTACTTC.

The rearrangement uses TRBV24-1 and TRBJ2-7, with D possibly TRBD2 on 5 matching bases. The CDR3 is 14 amino acids. Looked up from germline, CDR1 is KGHDR and CDR2 is SFDVKD. Trimming removed 7 bases from V and 5 bases from J, with 17 bases in between. CDR3 loop: CATRIDPEGHEQYF. CDR3 nucleotide sequence: TGTGCCACCAGGATCGACCCTGAGGGTCACGAGCAGTACTTC.

The rearrangement links TRBV5-8 to TRBJ2-2, with D uncertain. The CDR3 sequence is 16 residues long. Trimming stripped 0 bases from V and 2 bases from J, with 11 bases between. Germline loops: CDR1 SGHTS, CDR2 YDEGEE. The CDR3: CASSLGAGRNTGELFF. In DNA, the CDR3 is TGTGCCAGCAGCTTGGGGGCAGGAAGAAACACCGGGGAGCTGTTTTTT.